Below are 7 T cell receptor beta chains sequenced from a single sample in a study of shared clonotypes between healthy human individuals. Repertoires were generated with immunoSEQ multiplex PCR, while TCRdb's copy carries only in-frame clones and drops some. Altogether roughly 1,500,000 clones are present, under 99% being singletons, with the ten largest covering roughly 0.42%. Sequenced: naive CD4+ T cells sorted from blood. The subset here: CD45RA+ positively selected. These receptor sequences come from a man younger than 45 in good health.

This chain links TRBV5-4 with TRBJ2-3, with D possibly matching TRBD1 (6 bases). This CDR3 has 12 residues. V shed 3 bases and J shed 4 bases, with 6 bases lying between them. The germline V gene has CDR1 SGHNT and CDR2 YYREEE (reference sequence). The CDR3 sequence: CASSWGPDTQYF. In DNA, the CDR3 is TGTGCCAGCAGCTGGGGGCCAGATACGCAGTATTTT.

The genes are TRBV7-6 and TRBJ1-5; 7 positions agree with TRBD1. Trimming removed 2 bases from V and 4 bases from J; junction bases left unmatched: 11. The germline V gene has CDR1 SGHVS and CDR2 FNYEAQ. This CDR3 region has 17 residues. In nucleotides, the CDR3 is TGTGCCAGCAGCTTATACCCGCCGACAGGGACTAATCAGCCCCAGCATTTT. Amino acids: CASSLYPPTGTNQPQHF.

This chain joins TRBV28 and TRBJ2-7; D might be TRBD2 (6 bases). The CDR3 is made up of 14 amino acids. Trimming took off 3 bases at V and 2 bases at J, with 11 bases between the two ends. Germline V gene lookup returns CDR1 MDHEN and CDR2 SYDVKM. CDR3: CASSFGGETYEQYF. CDR3 in DNA: TGTGCCAGCAGTTTCGGCGGGGAGACCTACGAGCAGTACTTC.

The gene calls are TRBV11-1 and TRBJ2-3; 9 bases map to TRBD2. CDR1 and CDR2 from the germline V gene are SGHAT and FQDESV (reference sequence). The CDR3 spans 16 residues. V was clipped by 3 bases and J by 0 bases; unmatched bases: 4. The CDR3 loop reads CASSFPLAGSTDTQYF. CDR3 nucleotides: TGTGCCAGCAGCTTCCCCCTAGCGGGGAGCACAGATACGCAGTATTTT.

V is TRBV2 and J is TRBJ1-1; D remains unclear. Trimming shortened V by 4 bases and J by 3 bases, and 6 bases separated the two germline ends. The CDR3 totals 12 residues. Germline CDR1 and CDR2: SNHLY and FYNNEI. The CDR3 sequence: CASSGLYTEAFF. Here the CDR3 DNA reads TGTGCCAGCAGTGGGCTGTACACTGAAGCTTTCTTT. Full variable domain (outside the CDR3, taken from reference TRBV2 and TRBJ1-1): EPEVTQTPSHQVTQMGQEVILRCVPISNHLYFYWYRQILGQKVEFLVSFYNNEISEKSEIFDDQFSVERPDGSNFTLKIRSTKLEDSAMYFCASSGLYTEAFFGQGTRLTVV.

This clone was detected only once. The identical CDR3 is also encoded by other nucleotide sequences in the sample. The chain links TRBV9 to TRBJ1-1; D might be TRBD1 (6 bases). The germline V and J ends were trimmed by 5 bases and 0 bases, with 11 bases remaining between them. Per the germline V gene, CDR1 is SGDLS and CDR2 is YYNGEE. CDR3 length equals 14 residues. CDR3 in amino acids: CASSATGMNTEAFF. CDR3 nucleotide sequence: TGTGCCAGCAGTGCGACAGGAATGAACACTGAAGCTTTCTTT.

This chain connects TRBV19 to TRBJ1-1; the D is unclear. The CDR3 has 14 amino acids. V was trimmed by 7 bases and J by 3 bases, leaving 15 bases between them. From germline, CDR1 is LNHDA and CDR2 SQIVND (reference sequence). DNA of the CDR3: TGTGCCAGTACCCTGGGATGGGTAGACACTGAAGCTTTCTTT. Translated: CASTLGWVDTEAFF.